The 18 T cell receptor beta chains presented below share a single source sample, sequenced in a study of spatial heterogeneity in lung cancer. Study-level findings and limits: Mutation counts in tumors were tracked by counts of expanded intratumoral alpha and beta TCRs.

The time point: sample taken at primary tumor resection. TCRdb re-analysed the 5' RACE reads in MiXCR, keeping a single row per CDR3 protein. This table has roughly 8,400 distinct CDR3 sequences, about an eighth appearing once. No antigens are known for them. The specimen was lung tumor tissue, collected at surgery. The receptors shown here come from a male donor with early-stage non-small cell lung cancer.

By sample fraction, this clonotype is medium-sized. This beta chain slipped into a library made for alpha chains as a stray read, so its size is not meaningful. The chain's CDR3 is CASAGTLTGEQYF. The CDR3 nucleotides are TGTGCCAGCGCCGGGACACTGACGGGAGAGCAGTACTTC. This chain joins TRBV6-1 and TRBJ2-7; D is possibly TRBD1 (6 bases). V was shortened by 8 bases and J by 7 bases, with 18 bases between the two germline ends. The length of the CDR3 is 13 residues. Germline CDR1 is MNHNS and CDR2 is SASEGT.

The sample holds many counts of this clonotype. With the library built for alpha chains, this beta chain is off target and its frequency is not meaningful. The chain is built from TRBV5-8 and TRBJ2-1; 9 nucleotides line up with TRBD2. The CDR3 extends over 15 amino acids. The germline CDR1 and CDR2 sequences are SGHTS and YDEGEE. The V gene end was trimmed by 3 bases and the J gene end by 7 bases; junction bases not matched to a gene: 8. CDR3 nucleotides: TGTGCCAGCAGCTGGACTAGCGCCCGGGGGAATGAGCAGTTCTTC. This encodes CASSWTSARGNEQFF.

This clonotype was seen many times. This beta chain slipped into a library made for alpha chains as a stray read, so its size is not meaningful. The J gene is TRBJ1-5, the V gene TRBV6-1; 7 positions match TRBD1. The CDR3 covers 15 residues. Germline V gives CDR1 MNHNS, CDR2 SASEGT. V shed 6 bases, J shed 5 bases, and the junction held 10 bases outside the gene matches. This chain's CDR3 is CASSPRGGGHQPQHF. The CDR3 DNA reads TGTGCCAGCAGCCCCCGGGGAGGGGGCCATCAGCCCCAGCATTTT.

Ten or more counts support this clonotype. This beta chain is an off-target read within a library intended for alpha chains, so its frequency means little. The chain recombines TRBV7-3 with TRBJ2-1; TRBD2 might be the D (6 bases). CDR1 is SGHTA and CDR2 is FQGTGA in the germline V gene. The CDR3 is 19 residues long. The V end lost 0 bases, the J end lost 3 bases, and 21 bases lay between the germline ends. DNA of the CDR3: TGTGCCAGCAGCTTAACTCCCCGCGGGTCTAGCGAGGGCTACAATGAGCAGTTCTTC. Amino acid sequence: CASSLTPRGSSEGYNEQFF.

This clonotype has ten or more counts. For a library built for alpha chains, this beta chain is a stray read; little rests on its size. The CDR3 DNA is TGCGCCAGCAGCCGCTATTCGGACAGGGGTGAAAAACTGTTTTTT. It codes for CASSRYSDRGEKLFF. The chain combines TRBV5-1 with TRBJ1-4; TRBD1 matches 9 bases. The V gene's germline CDR1 is SGHRS and CDR2 YFSETQ. V was pared by 4 bases and J by 7 bases, with 8 bases of the junction left unmatched. This CDR3 is 15 amino acids long.

By share, this clonotype ranks as medium-sized (0.01 to 0.1%). This beta chain is an off-target read within a library intended for alpha chains, so its frequency means little. V usage is TRBV27 and J usage is TRBJ1-5; D remains unclear. This CDR3 is 16 amino acids long. V lost 5 bases and J lost 1, with 15 bases in between. CDR1 is MNHEY, CDR2 SMNVEV, per germline (reference sequence). CDR3 residues: CASSMTRPLSNQPQHF. CDR3 nucleotide sequence: TGTGCCAGCAGTATGACCAGGCCCCTGAGCAATCAGCCCCAGCATTTT.

This clonotype was seen repeatedly, ten times or more. The library was prepared for alpha chains; this beta chain is a stray read, so its frequency means little. CDR3 nucleotide sequence: TGTGCCAGCAGTGAAGAAGGCAATTCACCCCTCCACTTT. It yields the protein CASSEEGNSPLHF. This chain connects TRBV6-1 to TRBJ1-6; D ambiguous. CDR1 MNHNS and CDR2 SASEGT come from the germline V gene. V lost 1 base and J 7 bases, leaving 5 bases between the germline ends. The CDR3 loop spans 13 amino acids.

As to this clonotype: This beta chain is off target for a library built for alpha chains, so its abundance means little. The chain recombines TRBV4-3 with TRBJ2-1; D call uncertain. CDR3 length: 14 amino acids. V lost 1 base, J lost 2 bases, and 6 bases lay in between. Germline V gene sequence: CDR1 LGHNA, CDR2 YSLEER. The CDR3 sequence: CASSQGWAYNEQFF. The CDR3 DNA reads TGCGCCAGCAGCCAAGGCTGGGCCTACAATGAGCAGTTCTTC.

In its sample, this clonotype was seen many times. Found in a library prepared for alpha chains, this beta chain is an off-target read, and its abundance has little meaning. V is TRBV9 and J is TRBJ2-1; D call uncertain. The length of the CDR3 is 16 residues. Trimming took off 0 bases at V and 0 bases at J, with 10 bases between the two ends. Germline lookup yields CDR1 SGDLS and CDR2 YYNGEE. The CDR3 loop is CASSVASSSSYNEQFF. The CDR3, as DNA: TGTGCCAGCAGCGTAGCGAGTTCGAGCTCCTACAATGAGCAGTTCTTC.

This clonotype is medium-sized within its sample. A library prepared for alpha chains yielded this beta chain as an off-target read; its size is of little meaning. DNA of the CDR3: TGCGCCAGCAGCATAGGACTAGCGGGTCAAGAGACCCAGTACTTC. Translated, it gives CASSIGLAGQETQYF. This sequence joins TRBV5-1 and TRBJ2-5; 11 bases are a match to TRBD2. The trim removed 4 bases at V and 2 bases at J, leaving 4 bases unmatched. This CDR3 has 15 residues. The germline V gene has CDR1 SGHRS and CDR2 YFSETQ. Full variable domain (remainder filled in from reference TRBV5-1 and TRBJ2-5): KAGVTQTPRYLIKTRGQQVTLSCSPISGHRSVSWYQQTPGQGLQFLFEYFSETQRNKGNFPGRFSGRQFSNSRSEMNVSTLELGDSALYLCASSIGLAGQETQYFGPGTRLLVL.

This clonotype is medium-sized. Found in a library prepared for alpha chains, this beta chain is an off-target read, and its abundance has little meaning. CDR3 protein: CASSYSWPGEGSEQYF. The CDR3, as DNA: TGTGCCAGCAGTTACTCGTGGCCAGGAGAGGGGTCCGAGCAGTACTTC. The chain recombines TRBV6-5 with TRBJ2-7; either TRBD1 or TRBD2 may fit D (5 bases each). CDR1 is MNHEY and CDR2 is SVGAGI in the germline V gene. This CDR3 contains 16 residues. Deletions cut 0 bases from V and 6 bases from J, with 18 bases between.

About this clonotype itself: In a library made to pick up alpha chains, this beta chain is a stray read with a size that means little. The V and J genes are TRBV27 and TRBJ2-3; D might be TRBD1 (5 bases). Deletions cut 5 bases from V and 0 bases from J, with 9 bases between. Germline V gene data show CDR1 as MNHEY and CDR2 as SMNVEV (reference sequence). This CDR3 is 14 amino acids long. CDR3 in amino acids: CASSPRGSTDTQYF. The CDR3 region has the DNA TGTGCCAGCAGTCCTAGGGGCAGCACAGATACGCAGTATTTT.

In its sample, this clonotype was seen many times. Being off target in a library aimed at alpha chains, this beta chain has a size of little meaning. CDR3 sequence reads: CASRVDGDGQFF. CDR3 DNA sequence: TGTGCCAGCAGGGTGGACGGTGATGGGCAGTTCTTC. The chain has TRBV2 and TRBJ2-1; D unresolved. CDR3 length: 12 residues. Germline CDR1 SNHLY, CDR2 FYNNEI. Trimming cost V 6 bases and J 12 bases, with 15 bases left between them.

By sample fraction, this clonotype is medium-sized. With the library built for alpha chains, this beta chain is off target and its frequency is not meaningful. This chain uses TRBV5-6 with TRBJ2-7, with D unresolved. The CDR3 runs 13 residues. Germline V gene sequence: CDR1 SGHDT, CDR2 YYEEEE. V lost 2 bases to trimming and J lost 0 bases, with 6 bases between them. The CDR3 DNA reads as TGTGCCAGCAGCTTTACAGTCTCCTACGAGCAGTACTTC. It translates to CASSFTVSYEQYF.

Regarding this clonotype: One base away lies a much larger clone, so this may be a sequencing read error. In this CDR3 the conserved last residue, phenylalanine or tryptophan, is missing, so a read error is likely. This beta chain is off target for a library built for alpha chains, so its abundance means little. This sequence joins TRBV20-1 and TRBJ2-7; D might be TRBD2 (7 bases). The CDR3 runs 15 residues. Germline V gene lookup returns CDR1 DFQATT and CDR2 SNEGSKA (reference sequence). V was trimmed by 6 bases and J by 3 bases, leaving 21 bases between them. This chain's CDR3 is CSAKAGAGAFYEQYY. The CDR3, as DNA: TGCAGTGCCAAGGCGGGGGCAGGGGCTTTCTACGAGCAGTACTAC.

This clonotype was detected once. This beta chain appears as a stray read in a library generated for alpha chains; its size is not informative. The V gene is TRBV7-2, the J gene TRBJ2-1, with 10 bases fitting TRBD2. The CDR3 is 16 residues long. V shed 5 bases and J 8 bases; nucleotides not matched to a gene: 12. CDR1 and CDR2 from the germline V gene are SGHTA and FQGNSA. CDR3 sequence (DNA): TGTGCCAGCAGCATAACGGGGACTAGCGCCCGCCATGAGCAGTTCTTC. Translated: CASSITGTSARHEQFF.

In regard to this clonotype: A much larger clone differs by one base, so this may be a read error. This beta chain turned up in a library designed for alpha chains; as an off-target read, its abundance says little. This rearrangement joins TRBV2 to TRBJ1-1, with D tentatively TRBD1 (6 bases). Germline V lookup: CDR1 SNHLY, CDR2 FYNNEI. V was cut by 6 bases and J by 6 bases, with 14 bases left in between. The CDR3 contains 13 residues. The CDR3 is CASRSQGGSEAFF. The CDR3 DNA follows: TGTGCCAGCAGGTCACAGGGCGGCTCTGAAGCTTTCTTT.

This clonotype was picked up many times. This beta chain slipped into a library made for alpha chains as a stray read, so its size is not meaningful. The rearrangement joins TRBV6-5 to TRBJ2-1; 10 bases line up with TRBD2. J lost 8 bases, V lost 5 bases, and 9 bases had no gene match. The CDR3 covers 15 residues. Germline CDR1 reads MNHEY; CDR2 reads SVGAGI. CDR3 protein: CASSILAGVVYEQFF. CDR3 in DNA: TGTGCCAGCAGTATTCTAGCGGGAGTGGTCTATGAGCAGTTCTTC.